The rows below give T cell receptor beta chains drawn from one sample of a study of cytomegalovirus exposure and HLA in healthy donors. Only in-frame clones appear in the TCRdb table, and some are missing; sequencing was by immunoSEQ multiplex PCR. The repertoire table contains about 65,000 clones. The specimen was PBMCs. The receptors here all came from a boy aged 5-17 years in good health and CMV-seronegative. The CDR3 runs from the conserved cysteine through the conserved F or W. A D gene is named only where the DNA matches it firmly.

d_gene: -; v_gene: TRBV10-2; j_gene: TRBJ2-7; CDR3aa: CASSASGLAYEQYF; CDR3nt: TGCGCCAGCAGTGCTTCGGGTCTGGCCTACGAGCAGTACTTC
d_gene: TRBD1; v_gene: TRBV4-2; j_gene: TRBJ1-2; CDR3aa: CASSQDWQDRNYGYTF; CDR3nt: TGTGCCAGCAGCCAAGATTGGCAGGACAGGAACTATGGCTACACCTTC
d_gene: -; v_gene: TRBV12-5; j_gene: TRBJ2-7; CDR3aa: CASGPGQKLSYEQYF; CDR3nt: TGTGCTAGTGGCCCCGGACAGAAGTTATCCTACGAGCAGTACTTC
d_gene: TRBD1; v_gene: TRBV18; j_gene: TRBJ1-1; CDR3aa: CASSPSTGRMNAFF; CDR3nt: TGTGCCAGCTCACCATCGACAGGGCGAATGAATGCTTTCTTT
d_gene: TRBD2; v_gene: TRBV7-7; j_gene: TRBJ2-5; CDR3aa: CASSLVRGGGETQYF; CDR3nt: TGTGCCAGCAGCTTGGTGCGGGGGGGTGGAGAGACCCAGTACTTC
d_gene: TRBD2; v_gene: TRBV30; j_gene: TRBJ2-5; CDR3aa: CAWSGASGTRLMGEQYF; CDR3nt: TGTGCCTGGAGTGGGGCTAGCGGGACCCGGCTTATGGGGGAGCAGTACTTC
d_gene: TRBD1; v_gene: TRBV28; j_gene: TRBJ1-1; CDR3aa: CASSPGDRLNTEAFF; CDR3nt: TGTGCCAGCAGTCCCGGGGACAGATTGAACACTGAAGCTTTCTTT
d_gene: -; v_gene: TRBV10-3; j_gene: TRBJ2-2; CDR3aa: CAIRGAGTGELFF; CDR3nt: TGTGCCATCAGGGGCGCGGGCACCGGGGAGCTGTTTTTT
d_gene: -; v_gene: TRBV5-1; j_gene: TRBJ1-1; CDR3aa: CASSSQTFRGNTEAFF; CDR3nt: TGCGCCAGCAGCTCCCAAACCTTTAGGGGGAACACTGAAGCTTTCTTT
d_gene: -; v_gene: TRBV6-5; j_gene: TRBJ1-2; CDR3aa: CASSYGGEYGYTF; CDR3nt: TGTGCCAGCAGTTACGGAGGCGAATATGGCTACACCTTC
d_gene: -; v_gene: TRBV2; j_gene: TRBJ1-1; CDR3aa: CASSVQGAENTEAFF; CDR3nt: TGTGCCAGCAGTGTGCAGGGTGCTGAGAACACTGAAGCTTTCTTT
d_gene: -; v_gene: TRBV5-1; j_gene: TRBJ1-2; CDR3aa: CASSHDSPLLTF; CDR3nt: TGCGCCAGCAGCCACGACTCTCCCCTACTCACCTTC
d_gene: -; v_gene: TRBV27; j_gene: TRBJ2-7; CDR3aa: CASSRGGDEQYF; CDR3nt: TGTGCCAGCAGTAGGGGGGGGGACGAGCAGTACTTC
d_gene: -; v_gene: TRBV5-6; j_gene: TRBJ2-7; CDR3aa: CASSPLAPGTYEQYF; CDR3nt: TGTGCCAGCAGCCCCCTAGCCCCTGGAACCTACGAGCAGTACTTC
d_gene: -; v_gene: TRBV10-1; j_gene: TRBJ1-1; CDR3aa: CASSDNLAGPEAFF; CDR3nt: TGCGCCAGCAGTGATAATTTAGCTGGCCCTGAAGCTTTCTTT
d_gene: -; v_gene: TRBV7-7; j_gene: TRBJ2-5; CDR3aa: CASSQGGSKTQYF; CDR3nt: TGTGCCAGCAGCCAGGGGGGTTCGAAGACCCAGTACTTC
d_gene: -; v_gene: TRBV9; j_gene: TRBJ1-1; CDR3aa: CASSGRGTEAFF; CDR3nt: TGTGCCAGCAGCGGACGGGGAACTGAAGCTTTCTTT
d_gene: -; v_gene: TRBV4-3; j_gene: TRBJ2-7; CDR3aa: CASSPGTSPISHYEQYF; CDR3nt: TGCGCCAGCAGCCCGGGGACTTCCCCTATTTCGCACTACGAGCAGTACTTC
d_gene: -; v_gene: TRBV10-3; j_gene: TRBJ1-1; CDR3aa: CAISERQGAVNTEAFF; CDR3nt: TGTGCCATCAGTGAGAGGCAAGGGGCAGTGAACACTGAAGCTTTCTTT
d_gene: -; v_gene: TRBV7-2; j_gene: TRBJ2-2; CDR3aa: CASSQSTGELFF; CDR3nt: TGTGCCAGCAGCCAATCCACCGGGGAGCTGTTTTTT
d_gene: TRBD1; v_gene: TRBV27; j_gene: TRBJ1-3; CDR3aa: CASSTRGQGLLSGNTIYF; CDR3nt: TGTGCCAGCAGTACCCGCGGACAGGGGCTCCTCTCTGGAAACACCATATATTTT
d_gene: -; v_gene: TRBV18; j_gene: TRBJ1-4; CDR3aa: CASSPGSKGGEKLFF; CDR3nt: TGTGCCAGCTCACCAGGGTCGAAAGGCGGTGAAAAACTGTTTTTT
d_gene: -; v_gene: TRBV6-5; j_gene: TRBJ1-1; CDR3aa: CASSYGEGAATEAFF; CDR3nt: TGTGCCAGCAGTTACGGGGAAGGGGCCGCCACTGAAGCTTTCTTT
d_gene: TRBD2; v_gene: TRBV11-3; j_gene: TRBJ2-7; CDR3aa: CASSPRLAGVDEQYF; CDR3nt: TGTGCCAGCAGCCCACGACTAGCGGGGGTGGACGAGCAGTACTTC
d_gene: -; v_gene: TRBV11-2; j_gene: TRBJ2-3; CDR3aa: CASSLASTLLSTDTQYF; CDR3nt: TGTGCCAGCAGCTTAGCTTCCACACTACTCAGCACAGATACGCAGTATTTT
d_gene: -; v_gene: TRBV7-9; j_gene: TRBJ2-5; CDR3aa: CASSFSGGETQYF; CDR3nt: TGTGCCAGCAGCTTTAGCGGAGGGGAGACCCAGTACTTC
d_gene: TRBD2; v_gene: TRBV5-1; j_gene: TRBJ2-5; CDR3aa: CASSPGLAGEGRETQYF; CDR3nt: TGCGCCAGTTCACCGGGACTAGCGGGGGAGGGGCGAGAGACCCAGTACTTC
d_gene: TRBD1; v_gene: TRBV13; j_gene: TRBJ1-2; CDR3aa: CASTTTGDYGYTF; CDR3nt: TGTGCCAGCACTACTACAGGGGATTATGGCTACACCTTC
d_gene: -; v_gene: TRBV6-5; j_gene: TRBJ1-4; CDR3aa: CASRGPYNEKLFF; CDR3nt: TGTGCCAGCAGGGGGCCCTATAATGAAAAACTGTTTTTT
d_gene: -; v_gene: TRBV9; j_gene: TRBJ2-7; CDR3aa: CASSEGVRPNEQYF; CDR3nt: TGTGCCAGCAGCGAGGGGGTACGGCCCAACGAGCAGTACTTC
d_gene: -; v_gene: TRBV6-1; j_gene: TRBJ2-2; CDR3aa: CASSTHSTGELFF; CDR3nt: TGTGCCAGCAGTACCCACAGCACCGGGGAGCTGTTTTTT
d_gene: -; v_gene: TRBV5-1; j_gene: TRBJ2-2; CDR3aa: CASSLRFQGTPTGELFF; CDR3nt: TGCGCCAGCAGCTTGAGGTTCCAGGGGACCCCAACCGGGGAGCTGTTTTTT
d_gene: -; v_gene: TRBV18; j_gene: TRBJ2-1; CDR3aa: CASSPVGGDYNEQFF; CDR3nt: TGTGCCAGCTCACCAGTGGGGGGTGACTACAATGAGCAGTTCTTC
d_gene: -; v_gene: TRBV5-1; j_gene: TRBJ1-1; CDR3aa: CASSSPGRENTEAFF; CDR3nt: TGCGCCAGCAGCTCCCCGGGGAGGGAGAACACTGAAGCTTTCTTT
d_gene: -; v_gene: TRBV5-6; j_gene: TRBJ1-5; CDR3aa: CASSRQNQPQHF; CDR3nt: TGTGCCAGCAGCCGACAGAATCAGCCCCAGCATTTT
d_gene: TRBD1; v_gene: TRBV18; j_gene: TRBJ1-2; CDR3aa: CASSPSTQGWAGYTF; CDR3nt: TGTGCCAGCTCACCATCGACACAGGGGTGGGCTGGCTACACCTTC
d_gene: TRBD1; v_gene: TRBV30; j_gene: TRBJ1-1; CDR3aa: CAWSRTGNTEAFF; CDR3nt: TGTGCCTGGAGTAGGACAGGGAACACTGAAGCTTTCTTT
d_gene: -; v_gene: TRBV18; j_gene: TRBJ2-3; CDR3aa: CASSPPASARTQYF; CDR3nt: TGTGCCAGCTCACCACCCGCTAGCGCACGGACGCAGTATTTT
d_gene: TRBD1; v_gene: TRBV4-1; j_gene: TRBJ1-2; CDR3aa: CASSRISDRSYGYTF; CDR3nt: TGCGCCAGCAGCCGGATTTCGGACAGGTCATATGGCTACACCTTC
d_gene: TRBD2; v_gene: TRBV27; j_gene: TRBJ2-1; CDR3aa: CASSHLGAGGRLEQFF; CDR3nt: TGTGCCAGCAGCCATCTTGGAGCGGGGGGCCGTCTTGAGCAGTTCTTC
d_gene: TRBD1; v_gene: TRBV9; j_gene: TRBJ2-5; CDR3aa: CASSVSPDRGWETQYF; CDR3nt: TGTGCCAGCAGCGTATCCCCCGACAGGGGATGGGAGACCCAGTACTTC
d_gene: TRBD1; v_gene: TRBV7-6; j_gene: TRBJ2-5; CDR3aa: CASSSAMDRDSTKRTQYF; CDR3nt: TGTGCCAGCAGCTCTGCAATGGACAGGGACAGTACCAAGAGGACCCAGTACTTC
d_gene: -; v_gene: TRBV5-4; j_gene: TRBJ1-1; CDR3aa: CASSLRQENTEAFF; CDR3nt: TGTGCCAGCAGCTTGAGACAGGAGAACACTGAAGCTTTCTTT
d_gene: -; v_gene: TRBV5-1; j_gene: TRBJ1-2; CDR3aa: CASSLGGDFYGYTF; CDR3nt: TGCGCCAGCAGCTTGGGGGGGGACTTCTATGGCTACACCTTC
d_gene: TRBD2; v_gene: TRBV11-2; j_gene: TRBJ2-5; CDR3aa: CASSLALAGTETQYF; CDR3nt: TGTGCCAGCAGCTTAGCCCTAGCGGGGACAGAGACCCAGTACTTC
d_gene: -; v_gene: TRBV19; j_gene: TRBJ2-7; CDR3aa: CASSIMDSSEQYF; CDR3nt: TGTGCCAGTAGTATAATGGACTCATCCGAGCAGTACTTC
d_gene: TRBD1; v_gene: TRBV28; j_gene: TRBJ1-3; CDR3aa: CASSFWGTGAGNTIYF; CDR3nt: TGTGCCAGCAGTTTCTGGGGGACAGGTGCTGGAAACACCATATATTTT
d_gene: TRBD1; v_gene: TRBV5-1; j_gene: TRBJ1-1; CDR3aa: CASSFTGGEYTEAFF; CDR3nt: TGCGCCAGCAGCTTTACAGGGGGCGAGTACACTGAAGCTTTCTTT
d_gene: -; v_gene: TRBV19; j_gene: TRBJ1-1; CDR3aa: CASTVGMDNTEAFF; CDR3nt: TGTGCCAGTACCGTCGGGATGGACAACACTGAAGCTTTCTTT
d_gene: TRBD1; v_gene: TRBV6-5; j_gene: TRBJ2-7; CDR3aa: CANSYSTGQPYEQYF; CDR3nt: TGTGCCAACAGTTACTCGACAGGGCAACCCTACGAGCAGTACTTC
d_gene: -; v_gene: TRBV11-2; j_gene: TRBJ2-7; CDR3aa: CASSFGLRGVFEQYF; CDR3nt: TGTGCCAGCAGCTTCGGCTTGCGGGGTGTTTTCGAGCAGTACTTC
d_gene: -; v_gene: TRBV6-5; j_gene: TRBJ1-3; CDR3aa: CASSPYSGNTIYF; CDR3nt: TGTGCCAGCAGTCCGTACTCTGGAAACACCATATATTTT
d_gene: -; v_gene: TRBV4-3; j_gene: TRBJ2-5; CDR3aa: CASSQGRTGKETQYF; CDR3nt: TGCGCCAGCAGCCAAGGGCGAACAGGGAAAGAGACCCAGTACTTC